This passage covers 8 T cell receptor beta chains from one sample sequenced in a study of shared clonotypes between healthy human individuals. The protocol was immunoSEQ multiplex PCR, while the TCRdb copy is restricted to in-frame clones and leaves out a portion. The sample contains 2 million to 2.5 million clones, approximately 95% of which appear only once. The sequenced material came from naive CD4+ T cells from PBMCs. The subset: CD45RA+ positively selected. These receptors all come from a young man in good health. Some clones in this sample may be carry-over from other donors' samples.

The rearrangement uses TRBV28 and TRBJ2-2; D gene uncertain. CDR3 length equals 12 residues. In germline, CDR1 is MDHEN, CDR2 SYDVKM. Trimming cost V 6 bases and J 4 bases, with 6 bases left between them. The CDR3 loop is CASRTLTGELFF. The DNA of the CDR3 is TGTGCCAGCAGGACCCTCACCGGGGAGCTGTTTTTT.

V gene TRBV6-5 combines with J gene TRBJ2-5; 7 nucleotides agree with TRBD1. The V gene end was trimmed by 5 bases and the J gene end by 9 bases; junction bases not matched to a gene: 9. The CDR3 covers 13 residues. CDR1 and CDR2 (germline): MNHEY, SVGAGI. CDR3 in DNA: TGTGCCAGCAGTACACCGGGACAGCAGGCCCAGTACTTC. Translated, it gives CASSTPGQQAQYF.

The chain uses TRBV28 and TRBJ1-3, with TRBD1 as a possible D gene (5 bases). V gave up 5 bases and J gave up 2 bases, with 19 bases separating them. The germline CDR1 and CDR2 sequences are MDHEN and SYDVKM. The CDR3 has 17 residues. CDR3 residues: CASSLPGVGQTGNTIYF. In DNA form, the CDR3 reads TGTGCCAGCAGTCTCCCCGGGGTGGGGCAGACTGGAAACACCATATATTTT.

The chain is built from TRBV6-1 and TRBJ2-3, with D perhaps matching TRBD2 (6 bases). V gave up 1 base and J gave up 2 bases, with 10 bases separating them. The germline V gene has CDR1 MNHNS and CDR2 SASEGT. This CDR3 has 15 residues. The CDR3 DNA is TGTGCCAGCAGTGAAGGAGCGGGCCTCACAGATACGCAGTATTTT. Its protein is CASSEGAGLTDTQYF.

This chain joins TRBV28 and TRBJ1-1, with D possibly TRBD1 on 6 matching bases. Germline V gene sequence: CDR1 MDHEN, CDR2 SYDVKM. Trimming pared 6 bases from V and 1 base from J, leaving 15 bases between. The CDR3 is 15 amino acids. For the CDR3, the DNA is TGTGCCAGCAGCCCCGAGGGGGGGCGGAACACTGAAGCTTTCTTT. Residues: CASSPEGGRNTEAFF.

The J gene is TRBJ2-1, the V gene TRBV7-9; a weak D match, TRBD1 (5 bases). Germline V gene sequence: CDR1 SEHNR, CDR2 FQNEAQ (reference sequence). The CDR3 has 12 residues. Trimming took off 5 bases at V and 12 bases at J, with 14 bases between the two ends. The CDR3, as DNA: TGTGCCAGCAGCCCCGGCAGGGATGGGCAGTTCTTC. It codes for CASSPGRDGQFF.

This clone was recorded only once. The same CDR3 can be traced to other DNA sequences in this sample. The J gene is TRBJ2-5, the V gene TRBV9; 7 nucleotides agree with TRBD2. Germline values: CDR1 SGDLS, CDR2 YYNGEE. This CDR3 region has 14 residues. Trimming at V came to 1 base and at J to 1 base, leaving 1 base not matched to a gene. CDR3 region: CASSVLAAQETQYF. The CDR3 DNA reads as TGTGCCAGCAGCGTACTAGCGGCCCAAGAGACCCAGTACTTC.

The gene calls are TRBV2 and TRBJ2-2; TRBD1 might be the D (5 bases). The germline CDR1 and CDR2 sequences are SNHLY and FYNNEI. V lost 4 bases, J lost 6 bases, and 18 bases lay in between. This CDR3 contains 16 residues. CDR3 in DNA: TGTGCCAGCAGTGTCTTAGGGGCTGATCGGGCCGGGGAGCTGTTTTTT. Translating it yields CASSVLGADRAGELFF.